The entry below describes one T cell receptor (beta chain). The antigen is undetermined. The sample originates from a study of a mutant IDH1 vaccine in newly diagnosed glioma. Across the study: First vaccine doses came 4-6 weeks after radiotherapy alone, or with temozolomide cycles.

Sequencing was performed with immunoSEQ multiplex PCR; in TCRdb, only in-frame clones are kept and a portion is missing. This sample has around 58,000 clones, with approximately 82% found just once. Per the germline V gene, CDR1 is DFQATT and CDR2 is SNEGSKA (reference sequence). The CDR3 has 11 amino acids. V dropped 4 bases and J dropped 14 bases, with 16 bases sitting between them. Stated time point: week 5, during vaccination. The study gave 300 ug of mutant IDH1 20-mer peptide per vaccine dose, with topical imiquimod. This rearrangement joins TRBV20-1 to TRBJ2-3; D unclear. This clonotype was sampled from a man between 25 and 39 years old with glioma. The material sequenced was PBMCs, taken from a glioma patient whose treatment included an IDH1 peptide vaccine. The CDR3, as DNA: TGCAGTGCTATTAAATCTGCTAACGCGTATTTT. Translating it yields CSAIKSANAYF.